This TCR beta chain was sequenced for a study of cytomegalovirus exposure and HLA in healthy donors. The primer mix had 60 Vbeta and 13 Jbeta primers. TCRdb's table, derived via immunoSEQ multiplex PCR, lists solely in-frame clones and lacks some. Here the sample spans approximately 100,000 clones, approximately 80% being singletons. The CDR3 covers 15 residues. Germline CDR1 MGHRA, CDR2 YSYEKL. Trimming left V 1 base short and J 5 bases short, with 11 bases between. The sample consisted of PBMCs. This sequence joins TRBV4-1 and TRBJ1-4; D perhaps matches TRBD1 (5 bases). The TCR was taken from a man in his sixties in good health and CMV-seropositive. CDR3 DNA sequence: TGCGCCAGCAGCCAAGCGCAGGGCTCCAATGAAAAACTGTTTTTT. As protein: CASSQAQGSNEKLFF.